One and the same sample provided the 2 T cell receptor beta chains below, sequenced in a study of T cell repertoires in cytomegalovirus infection. Each CDR3 protein is one row after TCRdb ran MiXCR on the reads. The table records hundreds of thousands of distinct CDR3 sequences, around 10% of them present only once. Sequencing was done on a sample of PBMCs. Every receptor here comes from a human donor in good health (CMV status not recorded). Some clones in this sample may be carry-over from other donors' samples.

Many counts were recorded for this clonotype. This chain joins TRBV4-2 and TRBJ1-4; a possible D gene is TRBD1 (6 bases). The CDR3 has 16 residues. Germline V gives CDR1 LGHNA, CDR2 YNFKEQ. V lost 0 bases to trimming and J lost 8 bases, with 16 bases between them. CDR3 region: CASSQDRGGVEEKLFF. The CDR3, as DNA: TGTGCCAGCAGCCAAGATAGGGGGGGCGTAGAAGAAAAACTGTTTTTT.

This clonotype was seen at least ten times. The rearrangement uses TRBV25-1 and TRBJ1-1; TRBD1 matches at 12 bases. The CDR3 is made up of 19 amino acids. The germline gives CDR1 MGHDK, CDR2 SYGVNS. V trimming: 3 bases; J trimming: 1 base; junction bases outside the gene matches: 12. The CDR3: CASSDRSGTGGVKNTEAFF. CDR3 in DNA: TGTGCCAGCAGTGATCGATCCGGGACAGGGGGCGTGAAGAACACTGAAGCTTTCTTT.